The 29 T cell receptor beta chains listed next were all sequenced from one sample in a study of blood T cell repertoires in COVID-19 (TCRdb year 2020). Receptors were amplified or captured by the immunoSEQ multiplex PCR assay. TCRdb mirrors the immuneACCESS table, restricted to in-frame sequences. Some clones are absent from its copies; in checked studies, under half trace to an unresolved V gene, and the reason for the others is unknown. The sample table contains over 60,000 clones; only one count was recorded for just under 90% of them. The top ten hold over 6.5% of the sample. The sequenced material came from peripheral blood. The receptors were sampled from a woman of 80 years or more with active COVID-19.

The chain links TRBV6-2 or TRBV6-3 to TRBJ2-2; 7 nucleotides align to TRBD1. The CDR3 runs 16 residues. Losses at the gene ends were 1 base for V and 5 bases for J; bases not matched to a gene: 7. Per the germline V gene, CDR1 is MNHEY and CDR2 is SVGEGT. The CDR3 sequence: CASSYLTGMGTGELFF. As DNA, the CDR3 is TGTGCCAGCAGTTACTTGACAGGGATGGGAACCGGGGAGCTGTTTTTT.

This clone was counted a single time. This chain connects TRBV6-1 to TRBJ1-5, with TRBD1 as a possible D gene (6 bases). V was shortened by 2 bases and J by 3 bases, with 11 bases between the two germline ends. CDR3 size: 15 residues. CDR1 is MNHNS and CDR2 is SASEGT in the germline V gene. CDR3 coding DNA: TGTGCCAGCAGTGAACGTGGACAGAACAATCAGCCCCAGCATTTT. This codes for CASSERGQNNQPQHF.

In this sample, this clone turned up a few times. V and J are TRBV19 and TRBJ2-1; maybe TRBD2 (5 bases). Trimming took off 6 bases at V and 7 bases at J, with 10 bases between the two ends. Germline V gene lookup returns CDR1 LNHDA and CDR2 SQIVND (reference sequence). This CDR3 has 12 residues. The CDR3 here is CASRDYGNEQFF. In DNA form, the CDR3 reads TGTGCCAGTAGAGACTACGGGAATGAGCAGTTCTTC.

The rearrangement links TRBV9 to TRBJ2-2; D is unresolved. Per the germline V gene, CDR1 is SGDLS and CDR2 is YYNGEE. The V and J ends lost 4 bases and 5 bases respectively, with 3 bases between them. The CDR3 totals 11 residues. CDR3 nucleotide sequence: TGTGCCAGCAGCCTGACCGGGGAGCTGTTTTTT. This gives the protein CASSLTGELFF.

The chain combines TRBV19 with TRBJ1-2; 11 bases align to TRBD1. This CDR3 has 15 amino acids. The trim removed 5 bases at V and 4 bases at J, leaving 6 bases unmatched. The germline V gene encodes CDR1 LNHDA and CDR2 SQIVND (reference sequence). For the CDR3, the DNA is TGTGCCAGTAGTTCCGGACAGGGGGCCGGCTATGGCTACACCTTC. Translation: CASSSGQGAGYGYTF.

This chain uses TRBV18 with TRBJ2-1, with 9 bases identical to TRBD2. The CDR3 totals 15 residues. Trimming at V came to 6 bases and at J to 5 bases, leaving 8 bases not matched to a gene. Germline V gives CDR1 KGHSH, CDR2 LQKENI. The CDR3 loop reads CASSPSGIRNNEQFF. The CDR3 coding sequence is TGTGCCAGCTCCCCTAGCGGGATCCGTAACAATGAGCAGTTCTTC.

J is TRBJ1-2 and V is TRBV28; D is unclear. CDR3 size: 14 residues. Germline lookup yields CDR1 MDHEN and CDR2 SYDVKM. Trimming cost V 5 bases and J 2 bases, with 12 bases left between them. The CDR3 nucleotides read TGTGCCAGCAGTGAACAGACGACCAACTATGGCTACACCTTC. Translation: CASSEQTTNYGYTF.

The genes are TRBV5-1 and TRBJ2-2; 9 nucleotides match TRBD1. CDR1 and CDR2 from the germline V gene are SGHRS and YFSETQ. The CDR3 has 14 amino acids. The junction had 3 bases not matched to a gene; V was cut back by 6 bases and J by 3 bases. The CDR3 here is CASKTGGDTGELFF. CDR3 DNA sequence: TGCGCCAGCAAAACAGGGGGCGACACCGGGGAGCTGTTTTTT.

The V gene is TRBV2, the J gene TRBJ2-5, with 9 positions matching TRBD2. V shed 6 bases and J 1 base; nucleotides not matched to a gene: 3. The CDR3 runs to 14 residues. Germline V gives CDR1 SNHLY, CDR2 FYNNEI. CDR3 nucleotide sequence: TGTGCCAGCAGGGGTAGCGGGGGCCAAGAGACCCAGTACTTC. Translation gives CASRGSGGQETQYF.

This chain uses TRBV28 with TRBJ2-7; 9 positions match TRBD2. J gave up 4 bases and V 4 bases, and 14 bases lay outside the gene matches. This CDR3 has 17 amino acids. CDR1 and CDR2 (germline): MDHEN, SYDVKM. The CDR3 nucleotides read TGTGCCAGCAGTTCCCCGAGGGGGAGCGGGAGGAAATACGAGCAGTACTTC. Translated: CASSSPRGSGRKYEQYF. The entire variable domain, with the rest obtained from reference TRBV28 and TRBJ2-7, is as follows: DVKVTQSSRYLVKRTGEKVFLECVQDMDHENMFWYRQDPGLGLRLIYFSYDVKMKEKGDIPEGYSVSREKKERFSLILESASTNQTSMYLCASSSPRGSGRKYEQYFGPGTRLTVT.

The chain is built from TRBV4-2 and TRBJ2-3, with TRBD2 matching 8 bases. Germline-derived CDR1 and CDR2 are LGHNA and YNFKEQ. The CDR3 has 16 amino acids. Trimming removed 0 bases from V and 6 bases from J; junction bases left unmatched: 8. The CDR3 nucleotides read TGTGCCAGCAGCCAAGAGTCCAGCGGGAGTTTGGATACGCAGTATTTT. It codes for CASSQESSGSLDTQYF.

The J gene is TRBJ2-7, the V gene TRBV19; 7 nucleotides line up with TRBD1. With 6 bases clipped from V and 6 bases from J, the junction kept 14 bases outside the gene matches. CDR1 LNHDA and CDR2 SQIVND come from the germline V gene (reference sequence). The CDR3 contains 15 residues. CDR3 sequence: CASSRGGTPLFEQYF. CDR3 DNA sequence: TGTGCCAGTAGCCGAGGGGGCACCCCGTTATTCGAGCAGTACTTC.

The chain has TRBV10-2 and TRBJ2-1, with 9 bases identical to TRBD2. Per germline, CDR1 WSHSY and CDR2 SAAADI. CDR3 size: 15 residues. Trimming cost V 3 bases and J 5 bases; bases outside gene matches: 5. CDR3 in DNA: TGCGCCAGCAGTGATAGGGCTAGCGGGGACAATGAGCAGTTCTTC. Its protein product is CASSDRASGDNEQFF.

CDR3 nucleotide sequence: TGTGCCAGCTCCAGGTTAACCCGGGACAGATACAATGAGCAGTTCTTC. Its translation is CASSRLTRDRYNEQFF. The genes are TRBV27 and TRBJ2-1; 7 positions agree with TRBD1. In germline, CDR1 is MNHEY, CDR2 SMNVEV (reference sequence). The CDR3 loop spans 16 amino acids. Germline trimming cut 8 bases from V and 4 bases from J; bases unmatched to any gene: 14.

This chain links TRBV29-1 with TRBJ1-3, with 11 positions matching TRBD1. J gave up 8 bases and V 6 bases, and 12 bases lay outside the gene matches. This CDR3 contains 15 residues. Germline CDR1 is SQVTM and CDR2 is ANQGSEA. DNA of the CDR3: TGCAGCGTCGGACAGGGGGCGATGGGGTCGGACACCATATATTTT. Translating gives CSVGQGAMGSDTIYF.

J is TRBJ2-7 and V is TRBV18; 7 nucleotides line up with TRBD2. The CDR3 is 15 residues long. Germline V gene sequence: CDR1 KGHSH, CDR2 LQKENI. J lost 4 bases, V lost 4 bases, and 10 bases had no gene match. The CDR3 sequence is CASSQSGNGIYEQYF. The CDR3 coding sequence is TGTGCCAGCTCACAGAGCGGGAATGGAATATACGAGCAGTACTTC.

V gene TRBV11-2 combines with J gene TRBJ1-6; 7 nucleotides match TRBD1. The J segment lost 7 bases and the V segment lost 5 bases, leaving 8 bases of the junction unmatched. The V gene's germline CDR1 is SGHAT and CDR2 FQNNGV. This CDR3 comprises 15 residues. The CDR3 is CASSLEGAWNSPLHF. CDR3 sequence (DNA): TGTGCCAGCAGCCTTGAGGGGGCATGGAATTCACCCCTCCACTTT.

Written as DNA, the CDR3 is TGTGCCACCGACCCAGGGCACACCTCCTCCTACGAGCAGTACTTC. Translation: CATDPGHTSSYEQYF. V gene TRBV18 combines with J gene TRBJ2-7; D might be TRBD1 (5 bases). Germline CDR1 KGHSH, CDR2 LQKENI. The V end was cut by 10 bases, the J end by 0 bases, with 19 bases between. CDR3 length: 15 residues.

This rearrangement joins TRBV18 to TRBJ2-3; 11 bases are a match to TRBD2. Looked up from germline, CDR1 is KGHSH and CDR2 is LQKENI. This CDR3 has 15 residues. The J segment lost 4 bases and the V segment lost 5 bases, leaving 5 bases of the junction unmatched. The CDR3 region is CASSELAGAPDTQYF. CDR3 nucleotides: TGTGCCAGCTCAGAACTAGCGGGAGCGCCAGATACGCAGTATTTT.

Only a few counts were recorded for this clone. The CDR3 DNA follows: TGCAGCGTTGAAGTTGGGACAGGGGGCAGCAATCAGCCCCAGCATTTT. Encoded protein: CSVEVGTGGSNQPQHF. The chain recombines TRBV29-1 with TRBJ1-5, with 12 nucleotides matching TRBD1. CDR3 length: 16 residues. Germline CDR1 is SQVTM and CDR2 is ANQGSEA. V gave up 1 base and J gave up 1 base; unmatched junction bases: 2.

The genes are TRBV5-4 and TRBJ2-1; weak D call: TRBD2 (7 bases). Trimming took off 0 bases at V and 8 bases at J, with 18 bases between the two ends. From germline, CDR1 is SGHNT and CDR2 YYREEE (reference sequence). The CDR3 covers 16 residues. The CDR3 protein is CASSLARRRGGDEQFF. In nucleotides, the CDR3 is TGTGCCAGCAGCTTGGCCAGGAGGAGGGGGGGCGATGAGCAGTTCTTC.

In nucleotides, the CDR3 is TGTGCCAGCAGTTTTGGCCGTTCCTACGAGCAGTACTTC. Amino acid sequence: CASSFGRSYEQYF. The rearrangement links TRBV27 to TRBJ2-7; no definite D call. The CDR3 totals 13 residues. Germline V lookup: CDR1 MNHEY, CDR2 SMNVEV (reference sequence). Trimming pared 3 bases from V and 1 base from J, leaving 7 bases between.

The V gene is TRBV19, the J gene TRBJ2-1; 11 bases map to TRBD2. The CDR3 has 18 residues. The ends lost 3 bases at V and 4 bases at J; junction bases unmatched: 11. Germline-derived CDR1 and CDR2 are LNHDA and SQIVND (reference sequence). The CDR3 region is CASSIPPLAGGPYNEQFF. DNA for the CDR3: TGTGCCAGTAGTATCCCCCCTTTAGCGGGAGGGCCGTACAATGAGCAGTTCTTC.

The chain joins TRBV7-6 to TRBJ1-1, with 9 bases that match TRBD1. The CDR3 totals 16 residues. Trimming cost V 5 bases and J 4 bases; bases outside gene matches: 11. The germline V gene encodes CDR1 SGHVS and CDR2 FNYEAQ. CDR3 sequence reads: CASSDPGQGPLTEAFF. For the CDR3, the DNA is TGTGCCAGCAGCGATCCGGGACAGGGCCCACTCACTGAAGCTTTCTTT.

The V call is TRBV11-1, the J call TRBJ2-3; TRBD1 agrees at 7 bases. J lost 7 bases, V lost 5 bases, and 12 bases had no gene match. This CDR3 region has 15 residues. From germline, CDR1 is SGHAT and CDR2 FQDESV (reference sequence). The CDR3 DNA is TGTGCCAGCAGCCAGGGGGTAGGGGAGATGAATACGCAGTATTTT. Translation gives CASSQGVGEMNTQYF.

The J gene is TRBJ1-5, the V gene TRBV6-2 or TRBV6-3; a possible D gene is TRBD1 (6 bases). The V end was cut by 5 bases, the J end by 11 bases, with 28 bases between. There are 17 residues in the CDR3. Germline CDR1 reads MNHEY; CDR2 reads SVGEGT. The CDR3 DNA follows: TGTGCCAGCAGTAAGGTGAGGACAGCCACCGCGGTTATGTCCCAGCATTTT. Translated: CASSKVRTATAVMSQHF.

The chain recombines TRBV28 with TRBJ2-7; D might be TRBD2 (6 bases). Germline lookup yields CDR1 MDHEN and CDR2 SYDVKM. Trimming took 8 bases from V and 5 from J, leaving 19 bases between them. The CDR3 is made up of 14 amino acids. The DNA for the CDR3 is TGTGCCAGCTATGGGGGGAACTCAATCCACGAGCAGTACTTC. It specifies CASYGGNSIHEQYF.

In DNA form, the CDR3 reads TGTGCCAGCAGCCTCGGACAGAGCTCCTATAATTCACCCCTCCACTTT. This translates into CASSLGQSSYNSPLHF. The V and J genes are TRBV7-2 and TRBJ1-6; D is perhaps TRBD1 (6 bases). The CDR3 runs to 16 residues. Germline loops: CDR1 SGHTA, CDR2 FQGNSA. The V and J ends lost 5 bases and 0 bases respectively, with 11 bases between them.

The chain recombines TRBV4-1 with TRBJ2-5; 13 positions match TRBD2. Germline-derived CDR1 and CDR2 are MGHRA and YSYEKL. The CDR3 spans 19 residues. Trimming cost V 0 bases and J 4 bases; bases outside gene matches: 11. CDR3 DNA sequence: TGCGCCAGCAGCCAAGATGTAACTAGCGGGAGGGCCAGGTCAGAGACCCAGTACTTC. The encoded protein is CASSQDVTSGRARSETQYF.